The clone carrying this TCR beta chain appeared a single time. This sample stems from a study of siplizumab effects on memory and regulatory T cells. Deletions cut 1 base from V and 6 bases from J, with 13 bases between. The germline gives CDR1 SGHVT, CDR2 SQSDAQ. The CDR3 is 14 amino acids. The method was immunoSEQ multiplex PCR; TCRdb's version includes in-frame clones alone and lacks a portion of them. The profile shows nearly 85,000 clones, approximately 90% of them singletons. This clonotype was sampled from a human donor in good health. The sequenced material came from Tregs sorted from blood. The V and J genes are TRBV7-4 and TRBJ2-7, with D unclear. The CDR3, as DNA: TGTGCCAGCAGCTTAGACGGCAGAGGTCTCGAGCAGTACTTC. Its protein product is CASSLDGRGLEQYF. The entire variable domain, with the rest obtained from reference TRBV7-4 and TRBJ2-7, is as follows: GAGVSQSPRYKVAKRGRDVALRCDSISGHVTLYWYRQTLGQGSEVLTYSQSDAQRDKSGRPSGRFSAERPERSVSTLKIQRTEQGDSAVYLCASSLDGRGLEQYFGPGTRLTVT.